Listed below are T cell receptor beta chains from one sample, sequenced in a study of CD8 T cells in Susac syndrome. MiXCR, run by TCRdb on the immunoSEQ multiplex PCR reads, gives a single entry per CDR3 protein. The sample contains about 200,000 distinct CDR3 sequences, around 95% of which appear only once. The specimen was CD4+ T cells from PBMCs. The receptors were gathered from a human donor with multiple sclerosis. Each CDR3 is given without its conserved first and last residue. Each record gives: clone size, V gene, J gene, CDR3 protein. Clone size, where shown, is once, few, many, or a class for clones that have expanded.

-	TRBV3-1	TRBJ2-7	ASSVTGTGESEQY
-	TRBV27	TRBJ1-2	ASSLWGPSYGYT
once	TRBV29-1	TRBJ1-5	SVADRADQPQH
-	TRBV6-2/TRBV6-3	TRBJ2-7	ASSYPTGTGWTYEQY
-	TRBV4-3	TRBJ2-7	ASSQYRLAGITSSYEQY
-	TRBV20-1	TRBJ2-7	SARLDRGQRYEQY
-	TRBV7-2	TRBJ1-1	ASSPEAIRRTEAF
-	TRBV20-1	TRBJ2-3	SAILPRVRSTDTQY
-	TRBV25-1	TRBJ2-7	ASSEFSGSYEQY
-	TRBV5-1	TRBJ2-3	ASRTSGLTDTQY
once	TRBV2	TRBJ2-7	ASTVTGRREQY
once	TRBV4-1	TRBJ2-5	ASSPTGTAQETQY
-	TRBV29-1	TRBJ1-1	SLRDRIHTEAF